Listed below are T cell receptor beta chains from one sample, sequenced in a study of vaccination and CD4 T cells after COVID-19. MiXCR, applied by TCRdb to the PCR reads, yields one record per CDR3 protein. There are roughly 13,000 distinct CDR3 sequences in the sample; roughly 51% occur only once, and about 10% lies in the top ten. Their specific antigens are unknown. Material: CD4+ T cells from blood, cultured in vitro, obtained before SARS-CoV-2 vaccination. The receptor set was obtained from a human donor who had recovered from COVID-19. Both conserved end residues are part of each CDR3. The D gene is left open where the match is weak. Clone size, where shown, is once, few, many, or a class for clones that have expanded.

J,D,size,V,CDR3,DNA
TRBJ2-7,NA,NA,TRBV6-1,CASTPSGWGRGDEQYF,TGTGCCAGCACCCCATCGGGGTGGGGCAGGGGGGACGAGCAGTACTTC
TRBJ1-2,TRBD1,NA,TRBV7-8,CASSRDRTNYGYTF,TGTGCCAGCAGCCGGGACAGAACTAACTATGGCTACACCTTC
TRBJ1-2,NA,NA,TRBV19,CASSIGTAAGYTF,TGTGCCAGTAGTATAGGGACAGCCGCCGGCTACACCTTC
TRBJ2-7,TRBD1,NA,TRBV12-3/TRBV12-4,CASSRDRTYEQYF,TGTGCCAGCAGCCGGGACAGAACCTACGAGCAGTACTTC
TRBJ2-7,NA,NA,TRBV4-1,CASSQTGTDGHEQYF,TGCGCCAGCAGCCAAACCGGGACGGACGGTCACGAGCAGTACTTC
TRBJ1-6,NA,few,TRBV6-1,CASSVESGNAGSPLHF,TGTGCCAGCAGTGTGGAATCTGGGAATGCGGGTTCACCCCTCCACTTT
TRBJ2-7,TRBD2,NA,TRBV19,CASSGLAGPPYEQYF,TGTGCCAGTAGCGGACTAGCGGGGCCCCCCTACGAGCAGTACTTC
TRBJ2-5,TRBD2,NA,TRBV6-2/TRBV6-3,CASSRTSGGGQETQYF,TGTGCCAGCAGTCGGACTAGCGGGGGGGGCCAAGAGACCCAGTACTTC
TRBJ1-2,TRBD1,NA,TRBV11-3,CASSSTGVGGYTF,TGTGCCAGCAGCTCGACAGGGGTGGGTGGCTACACCTTC
TRBJ2-2,TRBD1,NA,TRBV7-8,CASSLLDRATGELFF,TGTGCCAGCAGCTTATTGGACAGGGCGACCGGGGAGCTGTTTTTT
TRBJ1-1,NA,NA,TRBV2,CASSFYPGRAFF,TGTGCCAGCAGTTTTTACCCGGGGAGGGCTTTCTTT
TRBJ1-2,TRBD1,NA,TRBV7-9,CASSLGQGRRDGYTF,TGTGCCAGCAGCTTAGGACAGGGAAGGAGAGATGGCTACACCTTC
TRBJ2-2,TRBD2,NA,TRBV5-4,CASCPSSGSIVGELFF,TGTGCCAGCTGCCCCTCTAGCGGGAGTATCGTCGGGGAGCTGTTTTTT
TRBJ2-7,TRBD1,NA,TRBV6-1,CASSSDRGHEQYF,TGTGCCAGCAGCTCAGACAGGGGCCACGAGCAGTACTTC
TRBJ1-6,NA,few,TRBV6-5,CASSWRQPNSPLHF,TGTGCCAGCAGTTGGCGGCAGCCTAATTCACCCCTCCACTTT
TRBJ2-3,TRBD2,NA,TRBV7-3,CASSSGLVTDTQYF,TGTGCCAGCAGCTCCGGACTAGTTACAGATACGCAGTATTTT
TRBJ1-1,NA,few,TRBV2,CASSRILRGAFF,TGTGCCAGCAGCCGAATACTTCGGGGAGCTTTCTTT
TRBJ2-5,TRBD2,few,TRBV5-4,CASSSSSGGRQETQYF,TGTGCCAGCAGCTCTTCTAGCGGAGGAAGGCAAGAGACCCAGTACTTC
TRBJ1-6,NA,NA,TRBV12-3/TRBV12-4,CATQATEGSPLHF,TGTGCCACCCAGGCAACTGAGGGGTCACCCCTCCACTTT
TRBJ1-1,NA,NA,TRBV5-1,CASEAGTSNTEAFF,TGCGCCAGTGAGGCCGGGACATCGAACACTGAAGCTTTCTTT
TRBJ1-5,NA,NA,TRBV29-1,CSVGDGQPQHF,TGCAGCGTTGGGGATGGGCAGCCCCAGCATTTT
TRBJ1-1,NA,few,TRBV19,CASRARTEAFF,TGTGCCAGTAGGGCTCGCACTGAAGCTTTCTTT
TRBJ2-1,NA,few,TRBV19,CASSILLTGSSYNEQFF,TGTGCCAGTAGTATTTTATTGACGGGGAGCTCCTACAATGAGCAGTTCTTC
TRBJ1-2,TRBD1,NA,TRBV6-1,CASSEGDRGSIYNYGYTF,TGTGCCAGCAGTGAGGGGGACAGGGGCTCAATTTATAACTATGGCTACACCTTC
TRBJ1-1,TRBD1,NA,TRBV12-3/TRBV12-4,CASSRGQGGAFF,TGTGCCAGCAGTCGGGGACAGGGTGGAGCTTTCTTT
TRBJ1-5,NA,once,TRBV2,CASSELPRPMGNQPQHF,TGTGCCAGCAGTGAACTTCCCCGGCCTATGGGCAATCAGCCCCAGCATTTT
TRBJ2-7,NA,few,TRBV27,CASSPWGTGAETWSYEQYF,TGTGCCAGCAGTCCCTGGGGAACCGGGGCAGAGACGTGGTCCTACGAGCAGTACTTC
TRBJ1-3,NA,few,TRBV20-1,CSARLSGNTIYF,TGCAGTGCCCGGCTCTCTGGAAACACCATATATTTT
TRBJ2-7,NA,NA,TRBV5-8,CASSLNRGLWGYEQYF,TGTGCCAGCAGCTTAAATCGGGGTCTTTGGGGGTACGAGCAGTACTTC
TRBJ2-7,TRBD2,NA,TRBV6-1,CASIDGLADYEQYF,TGTGCCAGCATTGACGGACTAGCGGACTACGAGCAGTACTTC
TRBJ2-1,NA,NA,TRBV5-1,CASSLARFREQTNEQFF,TGCGCCAGCAGCTTGGCCAGGTTTCGGGAGCAAACAAATGAGCAGTTCTTC
TRBJ2-7,TRBD1,few,TRBV6-1,CASSRDRHYEQYF,TGTGCCAGCAGCCGGGACAGGCACTACGAGCAGTACTTC
TRBJ2-1,NA,few,TRBV6-1,CATKPPREQFF,TGTGCCACCAAACCCCCCAGGGAGCAGTTCTTC
TRBJ2-7,TRBD1,NA,TRBV6-2/TRBV6-3,CASSSIGTGPDYEQYF,TGTGCCAGCAGTTCCATTGGGACAGGCCCCGACTACGAGCAGTACTTC
TRBJ1-1,NA,NA,TRBV28,CASSLGAGVYTEAFF,TGTGCCAGCAGTTTAGGGGCAGGGGTCTACACTGAAGCTTTCTTT
TRBJ2-5,NA,NA,TRBV20-1,CSAYLGTQYF,TGCAGTGCCTACCTAGGGACCCAGTACTTC
TRBJ1-2,NA,NA,TRBV6-1,CASSPGQHGYTF,TGTGCCAGCAGCCCCGGACAGCATGGCTACACCTTC
TRBJ1-6,TRBD1,NA,TRBV2,CASTPDRRSDNSPLHF,TGTGCCAGCACCCCGGACAGGCGGAGTGATAATTCACCCCTCCACTTT
TRBJ2-7,NA,few,TRBV27,CASSEKQGKQYF,TGTGCCAGCAGTGAAAAACAGGGCAAGCAGTACTTC
TRBJ1-5,NA,NA,TRBV6-1,CASSDDWRGRSSTQPQHF,TGTGCCAGCAGTGATGATTGGAGGGGCCGTTCGAGTACTCAGCCCCAGCATTTT
TRBJ2-3,NA,once,TRBV18,CASSLLGMSTDTQYF,TGTGCCAGCTCATTACTAGGGATGAGCACAGATACGCAGTATTTT
TRBJ2-7,TRBD1,NA,TRBV6-1,CASSESTGAFYEQYF,TGTGCCAGCAGTGAATCGACAGGGGCCTTCTACGAGCAGTACTTC
TRBJ2-7,NA,NA,TRBV10-1,CASSESLNYEQYF,TGCGCCAGCAGTGAGTCTCTGAACTACGAGCAGTACTTC
TRBJ1-5,NA,NA,TRBV3-1,CASSHGGRENQPQHF,TGTGCCAGCAGCCACGGAGGACGGGAGAATCAGCCCCAGCATTTT
TRBJ2-7,TRBD2,few,TRBV10-2,CASGAGAYEQYF,TGCGCCAGCGGGGCGGGGGCCTACGAGCAGTACTTC
TRBJ2-3,TRBD2,NA,TRBV5-4,CASSLEILAEVGLPDTQYF,TGTGCCAGCAGCTTAGAAATACTAGCGGAAGTAGGGCTCCCAGATACGCAGTATTTT
TRBJ2-3,NA,once,TRBV5-4,CASSGNGTDTQYF,TGTGCCAGCAGCGGAAACGGCACAGATACGCAGTATTTT
TRBJ1-5,NA,NA,TRBV2,CASSGDGIGYSNQPQHF,TGTGCCAGCAGTGGGGACGGAATCGGTTATAGCAATCAGCCCCAGCATTTT
TRBJ1-1,NA,few,TRBV6-1,CASSGAAQGVSEAFF,TGTGCCAGCAGTGGGGCAGCCCAAGGTGTTTCTGAAGCTTTCTTT
TRBJ2-7,TRBD1,NA,TRBV28,CASSLTTGGRDEQYF,TGTGCCAGCAGTCTGACTACAGGGGGGCGCGACGAGCAGTACTTC
TRBJ2-7,TRBD2,few,TRBV7-2,CASSGPGSGYEQYF,TGTGCCAGCAGCGGGCCCGGTAGCGGGTACGAGCAGTACTTC
TRBJ2-7,TRBD1,NA,TRBV6-2/TRBV6-3,CASSSRDRASYEQYF,TGTGCCAGCAGTTCCCGGGACAGGGCCTCCTACGAGCAGTACTTC
TRBJ2-1,NA,NA,TRBV7-2,CASSLAPPSNEQFF,TGTGCCAGCAGCTTAGCGCCTCCCTCGAATGAGCAGTTCTTC